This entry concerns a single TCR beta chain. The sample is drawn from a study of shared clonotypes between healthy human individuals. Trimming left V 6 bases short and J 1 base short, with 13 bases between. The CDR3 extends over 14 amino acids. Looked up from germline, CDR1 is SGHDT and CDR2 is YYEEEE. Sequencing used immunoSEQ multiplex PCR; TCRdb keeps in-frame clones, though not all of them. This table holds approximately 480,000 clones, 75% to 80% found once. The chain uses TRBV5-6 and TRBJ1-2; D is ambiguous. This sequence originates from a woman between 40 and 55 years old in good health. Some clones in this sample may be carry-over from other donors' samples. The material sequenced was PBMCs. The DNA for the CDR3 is TGTGCCAGCAAACCCTCACACATTAACTATGGCTACACCTTC. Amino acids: CASKPSHINYGYTF.